These 7 T cell receptor beta chains came from one sample sequenced in a study of long-term antiretroviral therapy in people with HIV. Survey-level resolution applied to immunoSEQ assay v3.0. Using immunoSEQ multiplex PCR, the repertoire was profiled, and TCRdb retains in-frame clones only, with some absent. This table holds some 40,000 clones, roughly 85% found once. This specimen was unsorted PBMCs, taken 3.1 years after starting antiretroviral therapy. All receptors derive from a woman aged 50 to 65 with HIV.

V usage is TRBV4-2 and J usage is TRBJ2-5, with D uncertain. This CDR3 region has 16 residues. V lost 2 bases to trimming and J lost 5 bases, with 18 bases between them. Per the germline V gene, CDR1 is LGHNA and CDR2 is YNFKEQ. CDR3 bases: TGTGCCAGCAGCCAATTCCCCAGAGGAATGGGGGAGACCCAGTACTTC. It translates to CASSQFPRGMGETQYF.

The chain recombines TRBV5-1 with TRBJ2-3; no definite D call. The V and J ends lost 4 bases and 0 bases respectively, with 9 bases between them. Germline values: CDR1 SGHRS, CDR2 YFSETQ. The CDR3 runs to 14 residues. The CDR3 DNA follows: TGCGCCAGCAGCCCTCAGGCTAGCACAGATACGCAGTATTTT. Its protein is CASSPQASTDTQYF.

The V call is TRBV30, the J call TRBJ1-3, with D unclear. Per germline, CDR1 GTSNPN and CDR2 SVGIG (reference sequence). The CDR3 is 13 residues long. The V end lost 3 bases, the J end lost 0 bases, and 6 bases lay between the germline ends. As DNA, the CDR3 is TGTGCCTGGAGCCGGAACTCTGGAAACACCATATATTTT. Translation gives CAWSRNSGNTIYF.

The rearrangement joins TRBV4-3 to TRBJ2-5, with 8 bases identical to TRBD1. In germline, CDR1 is LGHNA, CDR2 YSLEER. The CDR3 extends over 15 amino acids. J lost 2 bases, V lost 2 bases, and 4 bases had no gene match. The CDR3 sequence: CASSQYDRGQETQYF. In nucleotides, the CDR3 is TGCGCCAGCAGCCAATACGACAGGGGACAAGAGACCCAGTACTTC.

The chain couples TRBV9 to TRBJ2-7, with a weak D call TRBD1 (5 bases). CDR3 length equals 17 residues. The V end was cut by 4 bases, the J end by 1 base, with 21 bases between. From germline, CDR1 is SGDLS and CDR2 YYNGEE. The DNA of the CDR3 is TGTGCCAGCAGCCCAAGGGCTATGTTCGACAGATCCTACGAGCAGTACTTC. It specifies CASSPRAMFDRSYEQYF.

V gene TRBV4-1 combines with J gene TRBJ1-2; D gene unclear. Looked up from germline, CDR1 is MGHRA and CDR2 is YSYEKL. The CDR3 runs to 13 residues. The V gene lost 0 bases and the J gene lost 3 bases, with 5 bases spanning the gap. The CDR3 DNA is TGCGCCAGCAGCCAAGACACGGACTATGGCTACACCTTC. This gives the protein CASSQDTDYGYTF.

This sequence joins TRBV6-5 and TRBJ2-3, with 9 bases lining up with TRBD2. CDR3 length: 16 amino acids. J gave up 7 bases and V 0 bases, and 8 bases lay outside the gene matches. Germline CDR1 reads MNHEY; CDR2 reads SVGAGI. The chain's CDR3 is CASSYSSSGGTYTQYF. The CDR3 DNA sequence: TGTGCCAGCAGTTACTCGTCGAGCGGGGGGACGTATACGCAGTATTTT.